This T cell receptor beta chain was sequenced for a study of blood T cell repertoires in COVID-19. Study context: In each case, the material was cDNA or gDNA derived from T cells, B-cell-depleted T cells, or PBMCs.

Measured with immunoSEQ multiplex PCR; TCRdb has only the in-frame clones, and not every one. The sample includes around 100,000 clones, about 91% seen only once; the top ten take about 2.5%. CDR1 and CDR2 (germline): ENHRY, SYGVKD. There are 14 residues in the CDR3. V shed 10 bases and J shed 6 bases, with 18 bases lying between them. This clone appeared a single time. The sequencing input was peripheral blood. The chain carries TRBV10-3 and TRBJ2-2, with D perhaps TRBD2 (7 bases). The receptor was isolated from a human donor with active COVID-19. The donor label of this sample is uncertain. The CDR3 bases are TGTGCCACCACAAGGGGGGAGGGCCCCGGGGAGCTGTTTTTT. This codes for CATTRGEGPGELFF.